This passage covers 29 T cell receptor beta chains from one sample sequenced in a study of CD8 T cells in Susac syndrome. RNA amounts of roughly 0.5 to 1 ug underwent reverse transcription with random hexamers. One entry per CDR3 protein, called by TCRdb with MiXCR from the immunoSEQ multiplex PCR reads. The sample carries roughly 200,000 distinct CDR3 sequences, 90% to 95% recorded once. The sample taken for sequencing was CD4+ T cells from PBMCs. The receptors here all came from a human donor in good health.

The chain uses TRBV20-1 and TRBJ2-7; D remains ambiguous. The CDR3 has 13 residues. V shed 0 bases and J shed 6 bases, with 12 bases lying between them. The germline V gene has CDR1 DFQATT and CDR2 SNEGSKA (reference sequence). The CDR3 reads CSARDSASGEQYV. The CDR3 DNA is TGCAGTGCTAGAGATTCGGCTAGTGGCGAGCAGTACGTC.

The rearrangement joins TRBV12-3 or TRBV12-4 to TRBJ1-5; D remains ambiguous. V lost 7 bases and J lost 3, with 13 bases in between. The CDR3 sequence is 14 residues long. The CDR3 DNA is TGTGCCAGCACTTTCGGGCAGCACAATCAGCCCCAGCATTTT. Amino acid sequence: CASTFGQHNQPQHF.

The rearrangement joins TRBV7-6 to TRBJ1-6; D possibly corresponds to TRBD1 (6 bases). The V gene's germline CDR1 is SGHVS and CDR2 FNYEAQ. The ends were cut back, 5 bases at V and 7 bases at J, with 15 bases in the middle. CDR3 size: 15 residues. This CDR3 reads CASSLGAGANSPLHF. As DNA, the CDR3 is TGTGCCAGCAGCCTCGGGGCAGGGGCCAATTCACCCCTCCACTTT.

The J gene is TRBJ2-2, the V gene TRBV4-1; 11 nucleotides match TRBD1. The CDR3 has 18 amino acids. After removal of 1 base from V and 3 bases from J, the junction contained 7 bases not matched to a gene. Germline V gene lookup returns CDR1 MGHRA and CDR2 YSYEKL. The CDR3 sequence is CASSQALDRGQYTGELFF. The CDR3 DNA is TGCGCCAGCAGCCAAGCCCTGGACAGGGGGCAGTACACCGGGGAGCTGTTTTTT.

The rearrangement joins TRBV15 to TRBJ2-3; D gene uncertain. Trimming removed 6 bases from V and 0 bases from J, with 10 bases in between. Germline V gene data show CDR1 as LNHNV and CDR2 as YYDKDF (reference sequence). The length of the CDR3 is 14 residues. The CDR3 bases are TGTGCCACCAGTAGGTCGCTAAGCACAGATACGCAGTATTTT. This translates into CATSRSLSTDTQYF.

The chain uses TRBV29-1 and TRBJ2-3, with TRBD2 identical over 12 bases. J was trimmed by 2 bases and V by 8 bases; bases with no gene match: 8. CDR1 and CDR2 (germline): SQVTM, ANQGSEA. The CDR3 consists of 15 residues. The CDR3 protein is CSSTSGGFDTDTQYF. For the CDR3, the DNA is TGCAGCTCGACTAGCGGGGGATTCGACACAGATACGCAGTATTTT.

This rearrangement joins TRBV29-1 to TRBJ1-2; D uncertain. The CDR3 has 13 amino acids. Per the germline V gene, CDR1 is SQVTM and CDR2 is ANQGSEA. Trimming left V 3 bases short and J 3 bases short, with 11 bases between. This CDR3 reads CSVDGRGDYGYTF. CDR3 sequence (DNA): TGCAGCGTTGATGGGCGCGGGGACTATGGCTACACCTTC. The whole variable domain, filled in from reference TRBV29-1 and TRBJ1-2, reads SAVISQKPSRDICQRGTSLTIQCQVDSQVTMMFWYRQQPGQSLTLIATANQGSEATYESGFVIDKFPISRPNLTFSTLTVSNMSPEDSSIYLCSVDGRGDYGYTFGSGTRLTVV.

The chain employs TRBV3-1 and TRBJ1-1; a possible D gene is TRBD1 (6 bases). The V and J ends lost 4 bases and 4 bases respectively, with 16 bases between them. The CDR3 is 15 amino acids. The germline V gene encodes CDR1 LGHDT and CDR2 YNNKEL (reference sequence). DNA of the CDR3: TGTGCCAGCAGCCCCTCCCCGGGGGCGAGCACTGAAGCTTTCTTT. Encoded protein: CASSPSPGASTEAFF.

This clonotype came up a few times. The rearrangement uses TRBV18 and TRBJ1-1; 7 bases agree with TRBD1. Germline loops: CDR1 KGHSH, CDR2 LQKENI. Unmatched junction bases numbered 5, after V lost 2 bases and J lost 5 bases. CDR3 length: 14 residues. The CDR3 nucleotides read TGTGCCAGCTCACCATCAGGGGGAAGTACTGAAGCTTTCTTT. Protein product: CASSPSGGSTEAFF.

The V and J genes are TRBV3-1 and TRBJ1-6; D remains unclear. Trimming removed 2 bases at V and 14 bases at J, with 13 bases between. There are 13 residues in the CDR3. Germline CDR1 and CDR2: LGHDT and YNNKEL (reference sequence). CDR3: CASSQSHLAALHF. For the CDR3, the DNA is TGTGCCAGCAGCCAATCCCATCTTGCGGCCCTCCACTTT.

This chain connects TRBV5-1 to TRBJ1-2; 7 bases line up with TRBD1. The length of the CDR3 is 15 residues. Germline V gene data show CDR1 as SGHRS and CDR2 as YFSETQ. V shed 0 bases and J 0 bases; nucleotides not matched to a gene: 2. The CDR3 nucleotides read TGCGCCAGCAGCTTGGATACAGGGGCTAACTATGGCTACACCTTC. Translated, it gives CASSLDTGANYGYTF.

The chain combines TRBV5-1 with TRBJ2-3, with 9 bases lining up with TRBD1. CDR3 size: 14 residues. Germline CDR1 is SGHRS and CDR2 is YFSETQ. V lost 6 bases and J lost 4; bases outside the gene matches: 6. The CDR3 spells CASNRDRAADTQYF. The DNA of the CDR3 is TGCGCCAGCAACCGGGACAGGGCCGCAGATACGCAGTATTTT.

The genes are TRBV5-1 and TRBJ2-2; 9 nucleotides agree with TRBD2. The V gene end was trimmed by 4 bases and the J gene end by 1 base; junction bases not matched to a gene: 5. Germline V gene data show CDR1 as SGHRS and CDR2 as YFSETQ. CDR3 length: 16 residues. CDR3 region: CASSIGTSLNTGELFF. CDR3 DNA: TGCGCCAGCAGCATAGGGACTAGCTTGAACACCGGGGAGCTGTTTTTT.

The V call is TRBV29-1, the J call TRBJ2-5, with a possible D match to TRBD2 (5 bases). CDR1 and CDR2 from the germline V gene are SQVTM and ANQGSEA. Trimming stripped 4 bases from V and 4 bases from J, with 10 bases between. CDR3 size: 12 residues. Here the CDR3 DNA reads TGCAGCGTTGGCGAGGGCAGAGAGACCCAGTACTTC. Translation gives CSVGEGRETQYF.

V usage is TRBV23-1 and J usage is TRBJ1-1; tentatively, D is TRBD1 (6 bases). TRBV23-1 is recorded as an ORF, its role being uncertain. The V end lost 8 bases, the J end lost 5 bases, and 21 bases lay between the germline ends. This CDR3 spans 15 amino acids. The CDR3 loop reads CASASRGASRTEAFF. In DNA form, the CDR3 reads TGCGCCAGCGCATCAAGGGGGGCTTCGAGGACTGAAGCTTTCTTT.

V gene TRBV7-9 combines with J gene TRBJ2-3; 11 nucleotides align to TRBD2. Germline CDR1 SEHNR, CDR2 FQNEAQ (reference sequence). This CDR3 contains 18 residues. With V trimmed by 3 bases and J by 1 base, 9 bases remained unmatched. CDR3 region: CASSFVSGGAQGTDTQYF. CDR3 sequence (DNA): TGTGCCAGCAGCTTTGTTAGCGGGGGGGCCCAAGGCACAGATACGCAGTATTTT.

This chain links TRBV4-1 with TRBJ1-5; D call uncertain. Germline V lookup: CDR1 MGHRA, CDR2 YSYEKL. This CDR3 is 15 amino acids long. Trimming shortened V by 0 bases and J by 6 bases, and 12 bases separated the two germline ends. CDR3 loop: CASSQELIRGQPQHF. The CDR3 coding sequence is TGCGCCAGCAGCCAAGAATTGATCCGCGGTCAGCCCCAGCATTTT.

The J gene is TRBJ2-5, the V gene TRBV11-1, with D maybe TRBD1 (5 bases). CDR3 length: 17 amino acids. Per the germline V gene, CDR1 is SGHAT and CDR2 is FQDESV (reference sequence). V shed 4 bases and J shed 2 bases, with 20 bases lying between them. The CDR3 region is CASSSLSWGAGQETQYF. DNA of the CDR3: TGTGCCAGCAGCTCCCTAAGCTGGGGCGCAGGTCAAGAGACCCAGTACTTC.

The gene calls are TRBV5-1 and TRBJ2-1; D is unclear. V was cut by 4 bases and J by 5 bases, with 22 bases left in between. The CDR3 consists of 17 residues. Germline CDR1 is SGHRS and CDR2 is YFSETQ. The CDR3 DNA reads TGCGCCAGCAGCCCTGGCAGCAAAATCTTACCGAACAATGAGCAGTTCTTC. Translated, it gives CASSPGSKILPNNEQFF.

This rearrangement joins TRBV6-2 or TRBV6-3 to TRBJ2-2; the D is unclear. Germline V CDR1 and CDR2: MNHEY, SVGEGT. V lost 7 bases and J 1 base, leaving 13 bases between the germline ends. There are 15 residues in the CDR3. Here the CDR3 DNA reads TGTGCCAGCACCCCTTCCCGGCGGAACACCGGGGAGCTGTTTTTT. As protein: CASTPSRRNTGELFF.

V gene TRBV6-2 or TRBV6-3 combines with J gene TRBJ1-1, with D perhaps TRBD1 (6 bases). Germline CDR1 reads MNHEY; CDR2 reads SVGEGT. The ends were cut back, 5 bases at V and 7 bases at J, with 11 bases in the middle. There are 12 residues in the CDR3. The CDR3 nucleotides read TGTGCCAGCAGTCCACAGGGAATTGAAGCTTTCTTT. Its translation is CASSPQGIEAFF.

The chain is built from TRBV2 and TRBJ2-6; D unclear. Germline loops: CDR1 SNHLY, CDR2 FYNNEI. The V end was cut by 3 bases, the J end by 1 base, with 7 bases between. This CDR3 is built from 15 residues. As DNA, the CDR3 is TGTGCCAGCAGTGAGGTCGGGTCTGGGGCCAACGTCCTGACTTTC. Its translation: CASSEVGSGANVLTF.

The V gene is TRBV30, the J gene TRBJ1-1; no definite D call. V lost 3 bases and J 1 base, leaving 9 bases between the germline ends. The CDR3 covers 13 residues. CDR1 GTSNPN and CDR2 SVGIG come from the germline V gene (reference sequence). CDR3 loop: CAWRTRENTEAFF. In DNA, the CDR3 is TGTGCCTGGAGAACCCGGGAGAACACTGAAGCTTTCTTT.

This rearrangement joins TRBV28 to TRBJ2-2, with 8 bases matching TRBD1. Germline assignment: CDR1 MDHEN and CDR2 SYDVKM. V lost 4 bases to trimming and J lost 4 bases; unmatched junction nucleotides: 8. The CDR3 spans 16 residues. CDR3 amino acids: CASSSDREEGTGELFF. As DNA, the CDR3 is TGTGCCAGCAGTTCGGACAGGGAGGAAGGCACCGGGGAGCTGTTTTTT.

This chain connects TRBV3-1 to TRBJ1-5, with unresolved D. The V and J ends lost 3 bases and 7 bases respectively, with 7 bases between them. The length of the CDR3 is 12 residues. The germline V gene encodes CDR1 LGHDT and CDR2 YNNKEL (reference sequence). The CDR3 is CASSHAGQPQHF. The DNA of the CDR3 is TGTGCCAGCAGCCACGCGGGGCAGCCCCAGCATTTT. The variable domain in full, completed from reference TRBV3-1 and TRBJ1-5, reads DTAVSQTPKYLVTQMGNDKSIKCEQNLGHDTMYWYKQDSKKFLKIMFSYNNKELIINETVPNRFSPKSPDKAHLNLHINSLELGDSAVYFCASSHAGQPQHFGDGTRLSIL.

The chain has TRBV12-3 or TRBV12-4 and TRBJ2-5, with TRBD2 identical over 13 bases. V lost 7 bases to trimming and J lost 5 bases; unmatched junction nucleotides: 10. The CDR3 extends over 16 amino acids. The CDR3 reads CASTSRTSGGRETQYF. The CDR3 bases are TGTGCCAGCACTTCGAGGACTAGCGGGGGCCGGGAGACCCAGTACTTC.

The chain recombines TRBV7-9 with TRBJ1-5; 9 nucleotides match TRBD1. V shed 1 base, J shed 7 bases, and the junction held 5 bases outside the gene matches. The germline gives CDR1 SEHNR, CDR2 FQNEAQ (reference sequence). The CDR3 is 15 amino acids. In DNA, the CDR3 is TGTGCCAGCAGCTTAGGGACAGGGGCATCCCAGCCCCAGCATTTT. Amino acid sequence: CASSLGTGASQPQHF.

This rearrangement joins TRBV2 to TRBJ1-4; 8 bases are a match to TRBD1. The V gene's germline CDR1 is SNHLY and CDR2 FYNNEI. This CDR3 is 14 amino acids long. The ends lost 7 bases at V and 7 bases at J; junction bases unmatched: 8. The CDR3: CASTGGRFGEKLFF. The CDR3 nucleotides are TGTGCCAGCACAGGGGGCCGGTTTGGTGAAAAACTGTTTTTT.

V usage is TRBV12-3 or TRBV12-4 and J usage is TRBJ2-3; D unclear. The CDR3 is made up of 14 amino acids. V was cut by 3 bases and J by 2 bases, with 9 bases left in between. CDR3 DNA: TGTGCCAGCAGTTTGGTCGAAAACACAGATACGCAGTATTTT. Its protein is CASSLVENTDTQYF.